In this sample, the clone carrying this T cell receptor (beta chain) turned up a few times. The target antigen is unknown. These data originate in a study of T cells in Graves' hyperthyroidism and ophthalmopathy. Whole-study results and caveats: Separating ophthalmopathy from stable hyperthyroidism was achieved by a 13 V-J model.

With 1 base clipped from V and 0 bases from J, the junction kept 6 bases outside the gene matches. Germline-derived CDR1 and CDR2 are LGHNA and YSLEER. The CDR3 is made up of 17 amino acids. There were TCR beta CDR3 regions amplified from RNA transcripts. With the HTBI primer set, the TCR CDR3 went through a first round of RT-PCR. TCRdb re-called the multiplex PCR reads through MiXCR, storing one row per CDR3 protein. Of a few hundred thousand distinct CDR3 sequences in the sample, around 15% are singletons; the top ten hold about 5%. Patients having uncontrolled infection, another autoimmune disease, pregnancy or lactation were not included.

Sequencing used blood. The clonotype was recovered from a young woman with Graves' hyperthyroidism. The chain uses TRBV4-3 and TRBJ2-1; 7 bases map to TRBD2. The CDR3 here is CASSQAPAGASYNEQFF. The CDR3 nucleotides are TGCGCCAGCAGCCAAGCCCCGGCGGGAGCCTCCTACAATGAGCAGTTCTTC.